This TCR beta chain was observed in a study of blood T cells in healthy people across ages (dated by TCRdb to about 2015). With respect to the entire study: In model experiments, roughly one uniquely barcoded TCR beta cDNA molecule per two T cells was captured by template switching. Using deep sequencing normalized with unique cDNA molecular identifiers, the study measured how TCR beta repertoire diversity changes with age. Four age groups were formed from the donors: young (average approximately 15 years), middle-aged (approximately 39), aged (about 62) and long-lived (approximately 78). To avoid experimental bias, donors of different ages were randomly spread across the sequencing lanes. Using the same blood draw, the study looked at two additional independent replicas of 1 million unique cDNA reads for two donors, one aged 18 to 29 and the other aged 80 or older. Points the paper makes about the study in general: As age increased, observed TCR beta diversity per million T cells dropped in a roughly linear way, and a significant reduction was already evident by age 40. Compared with the aged group, the long-lived group had more naive CD4+ T cells, fewer expanded clones and increased TCR diversity, a pattern suggesting age selection. Because profiling used bulk unsorted PBMCs, naive and antigen-experienced compartments could not be compared conclusively. Observed TCR beta diversity correlated strongly with the percentage of naive T cells measured by flow cytometry. Donor CMV infection status was unknown, potentially confounding age-related changes in expanded clonotypes. Estimates of total diversity from one million sequenced T cells were regarded as lower bounds and underestimates.

Deletion took 0 bases off V and 1 base off J, with a span of 16 bases between the germline ends. Per the germline V gene, SGHRS is the CDR1 and YFSETQ is the CDR2. There are 17 amino acids in the CDR3, from cysteine to phenylalanine inclusive. Kept here is only the CDR3 DNA, which spans 51 bases and is read in frame from base 1. A note on this clonotype: Its antigen has not been determined. One base away there is no much larger clone; base qualities are not given.

Donors were 30 to 45 systemically healthy Caucasian individuals from Russia aged 6 to 90 years. About 10 milliliters of peripheral blood were drawn from each donor into EDTA-treated Vacutainer tubes. Ficoll-Paque density-gradient centrifugation was used to isolate PBMCs, with at least 6 million per sample. Trizol reagent was used to extract total RNA from the PBMCs, yielding at least 5 micrograms per sample. The percentages of naive CD45RAhigh/CD27high T cells were determined by flow cytometry on a PBMC aliquot from every donor. Receptor libraries were prepared by 5' RACE. The run used an Illumina HiSeq 2500. A second about 7 to 12 cycle PCR used a sample-barcoded 5' primer and a J-beta primer mix. A template-switch 5' adaptor carrying 12 random nucleotides introduced a unique molecular identifier onto each TCR beta cDNA molecule. At least 3 million CDR3-containing paired-end reads were obtained from each sample. First-strand cDNA was synthesized from all RNA with the Mint cDNA synthesis kit, primed by a TRBC-specific oligonucleotide. After uracil-DNA glycosylase treatment, a first 18-cycle PCR used universal primers M1SS and BC2_uni_R on all cDNA. The paper's data handling went like this. For normalization, 1 million high-quality reads, each with a distinct molecular identifier, were randomly selected from each sample. Reads with shared molecular identifiers were discarded instead of being binned into consensus sequences. MiTCR, run with a Q25 quality threshold and the strictest error-elimination algorithm, handled CDR3 identification, clonotype clustering and error correction. A nonparametric unseen species model with Euler transformation was used to estimate a lower bound on total TCR beta diversity. TCRdb applied fastp at Q25 and MiXCR to the public reads, then kept only in-frame beta chains. Entries that share a CDR3 protein sequence are merged under the most common genes and DNA. These V and J calls rely on TCRdb rather than the paper's analysis. Counted in this sample were about a million distinct CDR3 sequences; roughly 50% of them appeared once. Of the sample, around a fifth falls within the top ten clones.

The sample taken for sequencing was blood. The sequence links TRBV5-1 to TRBJ1-1; no D segment can be confidently identified. This receptor was identified in a woman aged 60-75 years in good health. The CDR3 reads CASSLEVGRGGNTEAFF. The nucleotides are TGCGCCAGCAGCTTGGAGGTAGGGCGAGGAGGGAACACTGAAGCTTTCTTT.